Listed below are T cell receptor beta chains from one sample, sequenced in a study of cytomegalovirus exposure and HLA in healthy donors. Clones were sequenced by immunoSEQ multiplex PCR, and TCRdb holds only the in-frame ones, with some missing. Among some 79,000 clones listed, around 94% were seen once. The sequencing sample was made of PBMCs. These TCRs come from a woman aged 18-29 years in good health and CMV-seropositive. Each CDR3 is given with its conserved first and last residue. D genes are given only for firm matches. Some rows mark clone size as missing; the rest say once, few, many or name a class of expanded clone.

j_call,d_call,v_call,clone_size,cdr3_aa,cdr3_nt
TRBJ2-2,NA,TRBV27,NA,CASNKLLVQGDTGELFF,TGTGCCAGCAACAAACTATTAGTCCAGGGCGACACCGGGGAGCTGTTTTTT
TRBJ2-5,TRBD2,TRBV7-6,once,CASSLHGLAGAEQETQYF,TGTGCCAGCAGCTTACATGGGCTAGCGGGGGCCGAGCAAGAGACCCAGTACTTC
TRBJ1-5,TRBD1,TRBV9,NA,CASSASTGRNQPQHF,TGTGCCAGCAGCGCATCGACAGGGCGCAATCAGCCCCAGCATTTT
TRBJ2-7,NA,TRBV30,NA,CAWNPGGVHEQYF,TGTGCCTGGAATCCCGGAGGAGTACACGAGCAGTACTTC
TRBJ1-1,NA,TRBV9,NA,CASSVGAGPNTEAFF,TGTGCCAGCAGCGTAGGGGCAGGCCCGAACACTGAAGCTTTCTTT
TRBJ1-2,NA,TRBV6-1,NA,CASSEAHDPGRSYGYTF,TGTGCCAGCAGTGAAGCCCACGACCCAGGGAGGTCGTATGGCTACACCTTC
TRBJ2-7,NA,TRBV29-1,NA,CSVGGQERYEQYF,TGCAGCGTTGGGGGGCAGGAAAGGTACGAGCAGTACTTC
TRBJ1-5,TRBD1,TRBV27,NA,CASSPRRTGNSNQPQHF,TGTGCCAGCAGCCCTCGGCGGACAGGTAATAGCAATCAGCCCCAGCATTTT
TRBJ1-6,NA,TRBV6-5,once,CASSRQDNSPLHF,TGTGCCAGCAGTCGGCAGGATAATTCACCCCTCCACTTT
TRBJ1-5,TRBD1,TRBV5-8,NA,CASSPDRGDNQPQHF,TGTGCCAGCAGCCCGGACAGGGGGGACAATCAGCCCCAGCATTTT
TRBJ2-1,NA,TRBV6-5,NA,CASTLRGGVHEQFF,TGTGCCAGCACTTTAAGGGGGGGGGTTCATGAGCAGTTCTTC
TRBJ1-1,TRBD1,TRBV7-9,NA,CASSSETGWRLVEVAFF,TGTGCCAGCAGCTCAGAGACAGGGTGGAGGTTGGTGGAGGTAGCTTTCTTT
TRBJ1-1,NA,TRBV5-6,once,CASSLAGRRGAFF,TGTGCCAGCAGCTTGGCAGGTCGTAGGGGGGCTTTCTTT
TRBJ1-5,NA,TRBV4-3,NA,CASSQDIGLNQPQHF,TGCGCCAGCAGCCAAGATATCGGTCTCAATCAGCCCCAGCATTTT
TRBJ2-1,NA,TRBV4-1,NA,CASSQVVGGYNEQFF,TGCGCCAGCAGCCAAGTTGTCGGCGGGTACAATGAGCAGTTCTTC
TRBJ2-7,NA,TRBV4-2,NA,CASSQESRRRSFYEQYF,TGTGCCAGCAGCCAAGAAAGCCGGCGGCGATCGTTCTACGAGCAGTACTTC
TRBJ1-6,NA,TRBV11-3,NA,CASSLAYNSPLHF,TGTGCCAGCAGCTTAGCGTATAATTCACCCCTCCACTTT
TRBJ1-1,TRBD1,TRBV28,once,CASSPGQGRNTEAFF,TGTGCCAGCAGCCCCGGACAGGGAAGAAACACTGAAGCTTTCTTT
TRBJ1-1,TRBD1,TRBV4-1,NA,CASSPRTELQGIGGGTEAFF,TGCGCCAGCAGCCCTCGGACAGAACTACAGGGGATCGGAGGTGGCACTGAAGCTTTCTTT
TRBJ2-4,NA,TRBV4-1,NA,CASSQDRGKQGLAKNIQYF,TGCGCCAGCAGCCAAGATAGAGGGAAGCAGGGACTAGCCAAAAACATTCAGTACTTC
TRBJ1-2,NA,TRBV6-5,NA,CASRRLFPNYGYTF,TGTGCCAGCAGGCGCCTTTTTCCTAACTATGGCTACACCTTC
TRBJ1-4,NA,TRBV28,NA,CASHTTNEKLFF,TGTGCCAGCCACACCACTAATGAAAAACTGTTTTTT
TRBJ1-1,NA,TRBV6-1,NA,CASSERTAKVEAFF,TGTGCCAGCAGTGAGAGGACAGCTAAAGTTGAAGCTTTCTTT
TRBJ2-3,NA,TRBV5-1,NA,CASSWGPGRGTDTQYF,TGCGCCAGCAGCTGGGGGCCGGGACGGGGCACAGATACGCAGTATTTT
TRBJ2-7,NA,TRBV7-2,NA,CASSLPGQRYEQYF,TGTGCCAGCAGCCTACCGGGACAACGCTACGAGCAGTACTTC
TRBJ1-4,TRBD1,TRBV28,NA,CASRRRDRGTEKLFF,TGTGCCAGCAGACGTCGGGACAGAGGGACCGAAAAACTGTTTTTT
TRBJ2-7,TRBD2,TRBV6-6,NA,CASSNSGRASYEQYF,TGTGCCAGCAGTAATAGCGGGAGGGCGTCCTACGAGCAGTACTTC
TRBJ2-7,TRBD2,TRBV5-6,once,CASSGTSGAYEQYF,TGTGCCAGCTCCGGGACTAGCGGGGCTTACGAGCAGTACTTC
TRBJ2-7,TRBD1,TRBV11-2,NA,CASSPDRGGYEQYF,TGTGCCAGCAGCCCCGACAGGGGGGGGTACGAGCAGTACTTC
TRBJ1-5,NA,TRBV2,few,CASSRGGGSNQPQHF,TGTGCCAGCTCGCGGGGGGGAGGGAGCAATCAGCCCCAGCATTTT
TRBJ1-1,NA,TRBV5-5,NA,CASSLGLGPNTEAFF,TGTGCCAGCAGCTTAGGGCTGGGGCCGAACACTGAAGCTTTCTTT
TRBJ1-5,NA,TRBV2,few,CASGGVQPLSNQPQHF,TGTGCCAGCGGTGGGGTACAGCCCTTAAGCAATCAGCCCCAGCATTTT
TRBJ1-5,NA,TRBV28,once,CASSSPERPQHF,TGTGCCAGCAGTTCACCCGAGCGGCCCCAGCATTTT